These 22 T cell receptor beta chains originate from one sample sequenced in a study of blood T cell repertoires in COVID-19. Sequenced by immunoSEQ multiplex PCR; TCRdb stores in-frame clones only, minus some. This table holds fewer than 300,000 clones, around 86% found once. What was sequenced was peripheral blood. These receptors all come from a man aged 40-55 years who had recovered from COVID-19.

This rearrangement joins TRBV19 to TRBJ1-2; D unclear. V shed 5 bases and J shed 3 bases, with 13 bases lying between them. The germline V gene has CDR1 LNHDA and CDR2 SQIVND (reference sequence). The CDR3 spans 14 residues. The CDR3 coding sequence is TGTGCCAGTAGTGTTCCACCTACAGACTATGGCTACACCTTC. Its translation is CASSVPPTDYGYTF.

The rearrangement uses TRBV6-5 and TRBJ1-5; 9 bases match TRBD1. J gave up 2 bases and V 5 bases, and 4 bases lay outside the gene matches. This CDR3 has 15 amino acids. Germline-derived CDR1 and CDR2 are MNHEY and SVGAGI. DNA of the CDR3: TGTGCCAGCAGTCAGGGACAGGGAGGCAATCAGCCCCAGCATTTT. As protein: CASSQGQGGNQPQHF.

This rearrangement joins TRBV5-4 to TRBJ2-7, with 13 nucleotides matching TRBD2. Germline CDR1 SGHNT, CDR2 YYREEE (reference sequence). The CDR3 consists of 16 residues. After removal of 3 bases from V and 3 bases from J, the junction contained 6 bases not matched to a gene. The CDR3 is CASSYGLAGALYEQYF. The CDR3 DNA follows: TGTGCCAGCAGCTACGGACTAGCGGGGGCCCTCTACGAGCAGTACTTC.

The chain couples TRBV30 to TRBJ2-3; unclear D gene. The CDR3 contains 14 residues. CDR1 and CDR2 (germline): GTSNPN, SVGIG (reference sequence). The ends were cut back, 2 bases at V and 2 bases at J, with 11 bases in the middle. This CDR3 reads CAWSKRVPTDTQYF. In DNA, the CDR3 is TGTGCCTGGAGTAAACGGGTACCCACAGATACGCAGTATTTT.

The gene calls are TRBV5-6 and TRBJ1-2; a weak D match, TRBD1 (5 bases). Germline CDR1 SGHDT, CDR2 YYEEEE. V dropped 3 bases and J dropped 4 bases, with 16 bases sitting between them. This CDR3 has 15 amino acids. Here the CDR3 reads CASSSPAGDGYGYTF. The CDR3 DNA reads TGTGCCAGCAGCTCGCCTGCGGGGGATGGCTATGGCTACACCTTC.

The chain recombines TRBV7-2 with TRBJ2-1; possibly TRBD2 for D (6 bases). The CDR3 length is 13 residues. V was clipped by 7 bases and J by 9 bases, with 16 bases between them. CDR1 SGHTA and CDR2 FQGNSA come from the germline V gene. CDR3 in amino acids: CASTGGSVIEQFF. The CDR3 DNA is TGTGCCAGCACTGGGGGGAGTGTAATTGAGCAGTTCTTC.

V usage is TRBV5-1 and J usage is TRBJ2-5; TRBD2 matches at 7 bases. The CDR3 totals 15 residues. V lost 4 bases, J lost 0 bases, and 6 bases stayed unmatched. Germline V lookup: CDR1 SGHRS, CDR2 YFSETQ. Here the CDR3 reads CASSPWGGDQETQYF. The CDR3 DNA is TGCGCCAGCAGCCCCTGGGGGGGGGACCAAGAGACCCAGTACTTC.

This clone was counted a single time. The chain links TRBV4-3 to TRBJ1-6; TRBD1 matches 7 bases. The CDR3 sequence is 15 residues long. The germline gives CDR1 LGHNA, CDR2 YSLEER. The junction had 14 bases not matched to a gene; V was cut back by 4 bases and J by 14 bases. The CDR3 DNA sequence: TGCGCCAGCAGCCCACCGGGACAGCTCTCCCAATCCCTCCACTTT. Translation: CASSPPGQLSQSLHF.

This clone was seen more than once but under ten times. Additional DNA sequences in this sample encode the identical CDR3. The chain joins TRBV5-4 to TRBJ2-1; D perhaps matches TRBD2 (5 bases). The CDR3 runs to 12 residues. Trimming took 3 bases from V and 10 from J, leaving 11 bases between them. Per the germline V gene, CDR1 is SGHNT and CDR2 is YYREEE (reference sequence). CDR3 residues: CASSSEREEQFF. CDR3 sequence (DNA): TGTGCCAGCAGCTCAGAACGGGAAGAGCAGTTCTTC.

The DNA of the CDR3 is TGTGCCAGCAGCTCCCAAATCTTAGTTGAGACCCAGTACTTC. Amino acid sequence: CASSSQILVETQYF. This chain uses TRBV5-6 with TRBJ2-5, with D unresolved. Germline lookup yields CDR1 SGHDT and CDR2 YYEEEE. The CDR3 is 14 amino acids. V was clipped by 3 bases and J by 5 bases, with 14 bases between them.

In this sample, this clone turned up once. The chain couples TRBV10-2 to TRBJ2-5; TRBD2 agrees at 9 bases. CDR1 and CDR2 from the germline V gene are WSHSY and SAAADI. Trimming took 6 bases from V and 4 from J; bases not matched to a gene: 6. The CDR3 extends over 14 amino acids. The CDR3 region has the DNA TGCGCCAGCAGACGACTAGCGGTGGGAGAGACCCAGTACTTC. Encoded protein: CASRRLAVGETQYF.

The table lists this clone with a count of one. The chain carries TRBV2 and TRBJ1-2; 7 nucleotides align to TRBD1. J lost 4 bases, V lost 6 bases, and 8 bases had no gene match. The CDR3 length is 14 residues. Germline V gene lookup returns CDR1 SNHLY and CDR2 FYNNEI. CDR3 region: CASSGFPGGYGYTF. The CDR3 DNA reads as TGTGCCAGCAGCGGATTTCCAGGGGGCTATGGCTACACCTTC.

The chain recombines TRBV19 with TRBJ1-2, with 7 bases lining up with TRBD1. CDR1 is LNHDA, CDR2 SQIVND, per germline (reference sequence). The CDR3 consists of 13 residues. V dropped 8 bases and J dropped 3; count of bases not matched to a gene: 6. The CDR3 DNA sequence: TGTGCCAGTTCGGGACAGCTTTACTATGGCTACACCTTC. Translating it yields CASSGQLYYGYTF.

The V and J genes are TRBV12-3 or TRBV12-4 and TRBJ1-2; TRBD1 might be the D (5 bases). V was trimmed by 1 base and J by 2 bases, leaving 5 bases between them. This CDR3 has 13 residues. CDR3 sequence (DNA): TGTGCCAGCAGTTTAGAGGGGAACTATGGCTACACCTTC. Translation: CASSLEGNYGYTF.

The gene calls are TRBV12-5 and TRBJ1-2, with D maybe TRBD1 (5 bases). The CDR3 length is 12 residues. The V and J ends lost 3 bases and 8 bases respectively, with 10 bases between them. Germline values: CDR1 LGHNT, CDR2 FRNRAP. The CDR3, as DNA: TGTGCTAGTGGTTTATCAGGGTACGGCTACACCTTC. It codes for CASGLSGYGYTF.

The J gene is TRBJ2-1, the V gene TRBV12-3 or TRBV12-4, with a tentative D call TRBD1 (6 bases). Trimming pared 3 bases from V and 13 bases from J, leaving 16 bases between. This CDR3 is built from 13 residues. The CDR3 region is CASSFRTAEEQFF. In nucleotides, the CDR3 is TGTGCCAGCAGTTTTCGGACAGCCGAAGAACAGTTCTTC.

The chain has TRBV14 and TRBJ2-7, with 7 bases matching TRBD2. The J segment lost 5 bases and the V segment lost 4 bases, leaving 14 bases of the junction unmatched. Germline assignment: CDR1 SGHDN and CDR2 FVKESK. The CDR3 is made up of 16 amino acids. The CDR3 bases are TGTGCCAGCAGCCCCGGACTGGGACTACCCATCAACGAGCAGTACTTC. Translated, it gives CASSPGLGLPINEQYF.

The chain uses TRBV19 and TRBJ2-2; the D gene is possibly TRBD2 (5 bases). This CDR3 has 14 amino acids. Per germline, CDR1 LNHDA and CDR2 SQIVND (reference sequence). V lost 5 bases, J lost 4 bases, and 11 bases lay in between. The CDR3 sequence: CASSGRVSTGELFF. The CDR3 coding sequence is TGTGCCAGTAGTGGGAGAGTGAGCACCGGGGAGCTGTTTTTT.

The V gene is TRBV27, the J gene TRBJ2-5, with a weak D call TRBD1 (5 bases). This CDR3 is 15 amino acids long. CDR1 is MNHEY and CDR2 is SMNVEV in the germline V gene (reference sequence). V lost 7 bases to trimming and J lost 0 bases, with 15 bases between them. CDR3 DNA sequence: TGTGCCAGCACCTTTAGGGGCCGGCACCAAGAGACCCAGTACTTC. This encodes CASTFRGRHQETQYF.

The chain joins TRBV9 to TRBJ2-2, with TRBD2 as a possible D gene (6 bases). The V end lost 0 bases, the J end lost 8 bases, and 11 bases lay between the germline ends. The CDR3 covers 14 residues. CDR1 is SGDLS and CDR2 is YYNGEE in the germline V gene. The CDR3 DNA reads as TGTGCCAGCAGCGTAGGCGGAGGGATAGGGGAGCTGTTTTTT. It specifies CASSVGGGIGELFF.

The genes are TRBV7-2 and TRBJ1-4; D may be TRBD1 (5 bases). V shed 5 bases and J shed 8 bases, with 15 bases lying between them. This CDR3 has 14 amino acids. Germline loops: CDR1 SGHTA, CDR2 FQGNSA. The CDR3 loop reads CASSRGGSEEKLFF. As DNA, the CDR3 is TGTGCCAGCAGCAGGGGAGGATCGGAAGAAAAACTGTTTTTT.

V gene TRBV7-7 combines with J gene TRBJ2-7; 14 nucleotides match TRBD2. The CDR3 loop spans 17 amino acids. The germline gives CDR1 SSHAT, CDR2 FNYEAQ (reference sequence). V shed 4 bases and J 1 base; nucleotides not matched to a gene: 6. CDR3 in amino acids: CASSSGTSGGPSYEQYF. Written as DNA, the CDR3 is TGTGCCAGCAGCTCTGGGACTAGCGGGGGCCCGTCCTACGAGCAGTACTTC.